This T cell receptor (beta chain) appears in the sequencing data of a study of T cell responses to AZD1222 COVID-19 vaccine. The junction had 8 bases not matched to a gene; V was cut back by 2 bases and J by 9 bases. Germline assignment: CDR1 MGHRA and CDR2 YSYEKL. This CDR3 is built from 16 residues. The table came from immunoSEQ multiplex PCR; TCRdb's copy has only in-frame clones and leaves some out. The table lists over 100,000 clones, around 82% of them singletons, with approximately 9.4% in the top ten. Source: peripheral blood, taken on day 0 of AZD1222 vaccination. This chain uses TRBV4-1 with TRBJ2-3; 13 nucleotides align to TRBD2. The source of this sequence is an adult in good health. The CDR3 DNA follows: TGCGCCAGCAGCCAAATACTAGCGGGAGGGCAGGCCACGCAGTATTTT. Protein sequence: CASSQILAGGQATQYF.